The 11 T cell receptor beta chains below were found in one sample sequenced in a study of human T cells and chemical hapten exposure (dated by TCRdb to the early 2020s). The library relied on RACE. Reads for this sample came from a NextSeq 500. In-frame beta chains were kept once TCRdb had trimmed the public reads at Q25 with fastp and called clones with MiXCR. Merged by CDR3 protein, the rows form single entries marked with the most common genes and DNA. A total of 110,000 or so distinct CDR3 sequences appear in this sample, 9.2% of them only once. 2.5% to 3.5% of the sample goes to the ten largest clones. In light of the paper, this sample's time point label describes: patch test 2, 6 weeks after DPC sensitization. In light of the paper, this sample's treatment or condition label describes: therapeutic diphenylcyclopropenone sensitization with weekly scalp DPC. The sample here was whole blood, taken in connection with sensitization to the hapten diphenylcyclopropenone (DPC). The receptors derive from a woman in her forties with alopecia areata. Some clones in this sample may be carry-over from other donors' samples.

This clonotype was observed many times. J is TRBJ2-3 and V is TRBV7-8; D is unclear. V was trimmed by 2 bases and J by 3 bases, leaving 0 bases between them. The CDR3 consists of 11 residues. Germline loops: CDR1 SGHVS, CDR2 FQNEAQ. As DNA, the CDR3 is TGTGCCAGCAGCTTAACAGATACGCAGTATTTT. It codes for CASSLTDTQYF.

This clonotype was seen a few times. This chain uses TRBV12-3 or TRBV12-4 with TRBJ2-1; TRBD2 aligns across 8 bases. The CDR3 consists of 15 residues. With 6 bases clipped from V and 3 bases from J, the junction kept 7 bases outside the gene matches. The CDR3 here is CASRPRTSRYNEQFF. As DNA, the CDR3 is TGTGCCAGCAGGCCCCGGACTAGCCGCTACAATGAGCAGTTCTTC.

This chain uses TRBV15 with TRBJ1-1; tentative D call: TRBD1 (5 bases). The CDR3 totals 16 residues. V dropped 1 base and J dropped 1 base, with 13 bases sitting between them. Germline CDR1 reads LNHNV; CDR2 reads YYDKDF (reference sequence). The CDR3 coding sequence is TGTGCCACCAGCAGAGGACTCGGGACGGAGAACACTGAAGCTTTCTTT. Translating it yields CATSRGLGTENTEAFF. The entire variable domain, with the rest obtained from reference TRBV15 and TRBJ1-1, is as follows: DAMVIQNPRYQVTQFGKPVTLSCSQTLNHNVMYWYQQKSSQAPKLLFHYYDKDFNNEADTPDNFQSRRPNTSFCFLDIRSPGLGDTAMYLCATSRGLGTENTEAFFGQGTRLTVV.

This clonotype was counted many times. This sequence joins TRBV27 and TRBJ2-3, with TRBD2 as a possible D gene (5 bases). V was trimmed by 7 bases and J by 1 base, leaving 9 bases between them. The length of the CDR3 is 13 residues. Per germline, CDR1 MNHEY and CDR2 SMNVEV (reference sequence). CDR3 region: CASKPGGTDTQYF. The CDR3 bases are TGTGCCAGCAAACCCGGGGGCACAGATACGCAGTATTTT.

This clonotype was recorded a few times. The rearrangement uses TRBV25-1 and TRBJ1-1; D gene ambiguous. V lost 2 bases to trimming and J lost 3 bases, with 7 bases between them. The CDR3 extends over 13 amino acids. Per the germline V gene, CDR1 is MGHDK and CDR2 is SYGVNS. In DNA, the CDR3 is TGTGCCAGCAGTGAAGTAGGGTACACTGAAGCTTTCTTT. This gives the protein CASSEVGYTEAFF.

This clonotype was observed a few times. The chain recombines TRBV6-2 or TRBV6-3 with TRBJ2-2; TRBD1 aligns across 7 bases. With V trimmed by 2 bases and J by 4 bases, 4 bases remained unmatched. CDR3 size: 15 residues. Germline-derived CDR1 and CDR2 are MNHEY and SVGEGT. The CDR3 reads CASSYETGITGELFF. CDR3 in DNA: TGTGCCAGCAGTTACGAGACAGGGATCACCGGGGAGCTGTTTTTT.

The rearrangement joins TRBV7-2 to TRBJ1-2; 7 bases align to TRBD1. The CDR3 length is 13 residues. After removal of 6 bases from V and 4 bases from J, the junction contained 5 bases not matched to a gene. Germline V gives CDR1 SGHTA, CDR2 FQGNSA. Written as DNA, the CDR3 is TGTGCCAGCAGTTCGGGACAGTTCTATGGCTACACCTTC. Protein: CASSSGQFYGYTF. Looking up the rest from reference TRBV7-2 and TRBJ1-2 gives the full variable domain: GAGVSQSPSNKVTEKGKDVELRCDPISGHTALYWYRQSLGQGLEFLIYFQGNSAPDKSGLPSDRFSAERTGGSVSTLTIQRTQQEDSAVYLCASSSGQFYGYTFGSGTRLTVV.

This chain uses TRBV25-1 with TRBJ1-1; D is possibly TRBD1 (5 bases). Trimming stripped 3 bases from V and 1 base from J, with 12 bases between. The CDR3 extends over 15 amino acids. Germline V gene lookup returns CDR1 MGHDK and CDR2 SYGVNS. DNA of the CDR3: TGTGCCAGCAGTGATCTTGGACACCCGAACACTGAAGCTTTCTTT. Amino acids: CASSDLGHPNTEAFF.

This clonotype was observed at least ten times. The chain has TRBV6-2 or TRBV6-3 and TRBJ2-3, with no clear D. The CDR3 length is 12 residues. V was clipped by 3 bases and J by 3 bases, with 4 bases between them. Germline V gene data show CDR1 as MNHEY and CDR2 as SVGEGT. The DNA for the CDR3 is TGTGCCAGCAGTTATTGGACAGATACGCAGTATTTT. It translates to CASSYWTDTQYF.

This clonotype was seen at least ten times. The J gene is TRBJ2-7, the V gene TRBV5-6; 9 nucleotides match TRBD1. V was clipped by 4 bases and J by 0 bases; unmatched bases: 11. CDR1 SGHDT and CDR2 YYEEEE come from the germline V gene. CDR3 size: 17 residues. CDR3 nucleotide sequence: TGTGCCAGCAGCGCACAACAGGGGGCCCCTCTCTCCTACGAGCAGTACTTC. This codes for CASSAQQGAPLSYEQYF.

The rearrangement links TRBV7-3 to TRBJ2-5, with a weak D call TRBD2 (7 bases). This CDR3 is 15 amino acids long. Germline CDR1 and CDR2: SGHTA and FQGTGA. The germline V and J ends were trimmed by 1 base and 1 base, with 10 bases remaining between them. The CDR3 DNA is TGTGCCAGCAGCTTAAGCGGGGGCCTCCAAGAGACCCAGTACTTC. It codes for CASSLSGGLQETQYF.